The 26 T cell receptor beta chains given below trace back to one sample, sequenced in a study of spatial heterogeneity in lung cancer. These receptors are not linked to any known antigen. Study results and caveats: It was found that expanded intratumoral alpha and beta TCR counts tracked tumor mutation counts.

TCRdb fed the 5' RACE reads into MiXCR, producing one record per CDR3 protein. This sample has 7,000 to 9,500 distinct CDR3 sequences, with around 8.4% found just once. Sample time point: sample taken at primary tumor resection. Sequencing was performed on lung tumor tissue, taken at surgery. The source is a male donor with early-stage non-small cell lung cancer.

This clonotype was recorded at least ten times. This sequence joins TRBV5-1 and TRBJ2-7; D may be TRBD1 (5 bases). Germline V gene data show CDR1 as SGHRS and CDR2 as YFSETQ. This CDR3 region has 14 residues. The V end lost 0 bases, the J end lost 2 bases, and 9 bases lay between the germline ends. The CDR3 loop is CASSLAWGPYEQYF. The CDR3 DNA is TGCGCCAGCAGCTTGGCCTGGGGCCCCTACGAGCAGTACTTC.

The V call is TRBV10-3, the J call TRBJ2-6; D call uncertain. V shed 7 bases and J shed 0 bases, with 10 bases lying between them. This CDR3 is built from 15 residues. Looked up from germline, CDR1 is ENHRY and CDR2 is SYGVKD. In DNA form, the CDR3 reads TGTGCCATCACCGACCGAAGCTCTGGGGCCAACGTCCTGACTTTC. It is translated as CAITDRSSGANVLTF.

This clonotype is labeled as medium-sized. This chain links TRBV5-1 with TRBJ2-1; 8 bases fit TRBD2. This CDR3 has 14 amino acids. The V gene's germline CDR1 is SGHRS and CDR2 YFSETQ. The V gene end was trimmed by 1 base and the J gene end by 7 bases; junction bases not matched to a gene: 4. The CDR3 coding sequence is TGCGCCAGCAGCTTGCAGCGGGAGTCTAATGAGCAGTTCTTC. Amino acid sequence: CASSLQRESNEQFF.

This clonotype was seen ten or more times. The J gene is TRBJ1-1, the V gene TRBV11-2; no clear D gene. This CDR3 region has 13 residues. The germline CDR1 and CDR2 sequences are SGHAT and FQNNGV. V shed 4 bases and J shed 11 bases, with 17 bases lying between them. CDR3 DNA: TGTGCCAGCAGCTCCAGCAACGTGGAAGGGGCTTTCTTT. Amino acid sequence: CASSSSNVEGAFF.

The sample holds a few counts of this clonotype. The chain recombines TRBV28 with TRBJ1-3; D is perhaps TRBD1 (6 bases). V was shortened by 5 bases and J by 4 bases, with 12 bases between the two germline ends. CDR3 size: 14 residues. Germline V gene lookup returns CDR1 MDHEN and CDR2 SYDVKM. Here the CDR3 DNA reads TGTGCCAGCAGTCCTGGACAGTCCGGAAACACCATATATTTT. This translates into CASSPGQSGNTIYF.

This clonotype was recorded at least ten times. This chain uses TRBV18 with TRBJ1-1; D call uncertain. This CDR3 is built from 15 residues. Germline CDR1 and CDR2: KGHSH and LQKENI. Between the trimmed V and J ends, which lost 2 bases and 5 bases, there was a span of 15 bases. The CDR3 nucleotides read TGTGCCAGCTCACCAAGCCTAGACCGAGGGACTGAAGCTTTCTTT. Its translation: CASSPSLDRGTEAFF.

This chain links TRBV2 with TRBJ2-7; 7 bases are shared with TRBD2. Looked up from germline, CDR1 is SNHLY and CDR2 is FYNNEI. Losses at the gene ends were 5 bases for V and 6 bases for J; bases not matched to a gene: 4. The CDR3 spans 12 residues. CDR3 coding DNA: TGTGCCAGCAGTTTAACTAGCGCCGAGCAGTACTTC. Amino acids: CASSLTSAEQYF.

The chain joins TRBV28 to TRBJ2-5; possible D gene TRBD1, 5 bases. From germline, CDR1 is MDHEN and CDR2 SYDVKM. Trimming took 4 bases from V and 0 from J, leaving 12 bases between them. The CDR3 loop spans 15 amino acids. In DNA form, the CDR3 reads TGTGCCAGCAGTTGGTCGACAGTCTACCAAGAGACCCAGTACTTC. This codes for CASSWSTVYQETQYF.

The sample holds many counts of this clonotype. CDR3 DNA sequence: TGTGCCAGTAGTATCGCAGCGGGAGGCCTTAACACCGGGGAGCTGTTTTTT. Its protein product is CASSIAAGGLNTGELFF. The V call is TRBV19, the J call TRBJ2-2; 9 nucleotides align to TRBD2. Germline V gene data show CDR1 as LNHDA and CDR2 as SQIVND (reference sequence). The ends lost 3 bases at V and 2 bases at J; junction bases unmatched: 7. The CDR3 extends over 17 amino acids.

The sample holds many counts of this clonotype. The chain uses TRBV7-2 and TRBJ2-5; 10 bases match TRBD1. J gave up 4 bases and V 5 bases, and 7 bases lay outside the gene matches. CDR3 length: 15 amino acids. Germline CDR1 reads SGHTA; CDR2 reads FQGNSA. The CDR3 region is CASSRDRGPGETQYF. The CDR3 nucleotides are TGTGCCAGCAGCCGAGACAGGGGGCCAGGAGAGACCCAGTACTTC.

This clonotype was detected many times. The chain employs TRBV19 and TRBJ1-5, with no clear D. There are 13 residues in the CDR3. Trimming left V 5 bases short and J 6 bases short, with 11 bases between. Per germline, CDR1 LNHDA and CDR2 SQIVND (reference sequence). CDR3 nucleotides: TGTGCCAGTAGTTTGGAGGGTGTTCAGCCCCAGCATTTT. Amino acids: CASSLEGVQPQHF.

By proportion, this clonotype is medium-sized. The chain's CDR3 is CASSSDPAGGETQYF. The CDR3 DNA reads as TGTGCCAGCAGCTCAGACCCAGCAGGCGGGGAGACCCAGTACTTC. This chain joins TRBV5-5 and TRBJ2-5, with a possible D match to TRBD2 (5 bases). Germline lookup yields CDR1 SGHKS and CDR2 YYEKEE (reference sequence). The germline V and J ends were trimmed by 3 bases and 5 bases, with 17 bases remaining between them. This CDR3 spans 15 amino acids.

This clonotype was detected many times. The chain combines TRBV12-3 or TRBV12-4 with TRBJ1-4; D not resolved. This CDR3 has 13 residues. V was shortened by 1 base and J by 13 bases, with 13 bases between the two germline ends. The CDR3 DNA reads as TGTGCCAGCAGTTTAGGTAGCGGATGGTTACTGTTTTTT. As protein: CASSLGSGWLLFF.

This clonotype was counted ten times or more. The chain has TRBV9 and TRBJ1-4; D remains ambiguous. This CDR3 is 15 amino acids long. V lost 0 bases and J 8 bases, leaving 14 bases between the germline ends. The V gene's germline CDR1 is SGDLS and CDR2 YYNGEE. As DNA, the CDR3 is TGTGCCAGCAGCGTAGAGAGGGAGGGCTGGGAAAAACTGTTTTTT. As protein: CASSVEREGWEKLFF.

The sample holds many counts of this clonotype. The chain is built from TRBV9 and TRBJ2-7; no definite D call. Trimming pared 1 base from V and 4 bases from J, leaving 12 bases between. Germline V gene sequence: CDR1 SGDLS, CDR2 YYNGEE. The CDR3 totals 14 residues. The CDR3 DNA reads as TGTGCCAGCAGCGTACAAGGAACGACTTACGAGCAGTACTTC. This gives the protein CASSVQGTTYEQYF.

In its sample, this clonotype was seen many times. A read error may produce the germline difference seen at one junction end. This chain joins TRBV2 and TRBJ1-1; D may be TRBD1 (5 bases). Looked up from germline, CDR1 is SNHLY and CDR2 is FYNNEI. This CDR3 contains 14 residues. The DNA for the CDR3 is TGTGCCAGCATTGAAGTGGGGGTGGACACTGAAGCTTTCTTT. This gives the protein CASIEVGVDTEAFF.

The chain employs TRBV28 and TRBJ2-1, with D unclear. Trimming took 7 bases from V and 8 from J, leaving 15 bases between them. This CDR3 contains 13 residues. The germline CDR1 and CDR2 sequences are MDHEN and SYDVKM. The CDR3 region has the DNA TGTGCCAGCACCTACCTTCCAACCGATGAGCAGTTCTTC. This translates into CASTYLPTDEQFF. Filled out from reference TRBV28 and TRBJ2-1, the complete variable domain reads DVKVTQSSRYLVKRTGEKVFLECVQDMDHENMFWYRQDPGLGLRLIYFSYDVKMKEKGDIPEGYSVSREKKERFSLILESASTNQTSMYLCASTYLPTDEQFFGPGTRLTVL.

This clonotype is labeled medium-sized. V usage is TRBV9 and J usage is TRBJ2-7; D possibly corresponds to TRBD2 (5 bases). Germline values: CDR1 SGDLS, CDR2 YYNGEE. Trimming pared 0 bases from V and 3 bases from J, leaving 7 bases between. This CDR3 is built from 13 residues. In DNA form, the CDR3 reads TGTGCCAGCAGCGTAGCCGGGAACTACGAGCAGTACTTC. Its translation: CASSVAGNYEQYF.

This clonotype was recorded at least ten times. The rearrangement joins TRBV5-5 to TRBJ1-2; 7 nucleotides match TRBD1. Germline V lookup: CDR1 SGHKS, CDR2 YYEKEE (reference sequence). J was trimmed by 5 bases and V by 2 bases; bases with no gene match: 3. The CDR3 extends over 13 amino acids. CDR3 protein: CASSFDRVYGYTF. In nucleotides, the CDR3 is TGTGCCAGCAGCTTCGACAGGGTTTATGGCTACACCTTC.

The table lists this clonotype with many counts. The rearrangement joins TRBV5-1 to TRBJ2-1; 8 bases fit TRBD2. V shed 1 base and J 6 bases; nucleotides not matched to a gene: 9. The CDR3 sequence is 16 residues long. Germline-derived CDR1 and CDR2 are SGHRS and YFSETQ. This CDR3 is CASSLLGSGAGNEQFF. CDR3 nucleotides: TGCGCCAGCAGCTTGTTAGGTAGCGGGGCCGGCAATGAGCAGTTCTTC.

Concerning this clonotype: This may stem from a read error, because a much larger clone lies one nucleotide away. This chain joins TRBV7-9 and TRBJ2-7; 7 nucleotides agree with TRBD2. Germline loops: CDR1 SEHNR, CDR2 FQNEAQ (reference sequence). This CDR3 comprises 15 residues. The DNA of the CDR3 is TGTGTCAGCAGCCAAAGCGGGACTCCCGTCGGTGAGCAGTACTTC. Protein sequence: CVSSQSGTPVGEQYF.

This clonotype was seen at least ten times. This chain uses TRBV27 with TRBJ1-2; 7 positions agree with TRBD1. The CDR3 is 13 residues long. Looked up from germline, CDR1 is MNHEY and CDR2 is SMNVEV (reference sequence). The V and J ends lost 5 bases and 8 bases, in that order; junction bases with no gene match: 8. CDR3 nucleotide sequence: TGTGCCAGCAGTCCCGACAGGGTCGGCGGCTACACCTTC. This codes for CASSPDRVGGYTF.

The sample holds many counts of this clonotype. The chain carries TRBV5-1 and TRBJ1-2; D is unclear. V shed 1 base and J shed 5 bases, with 15 bases lying between them. CDR3 length: 15 residues. From germline, CDR1 is SGHRS and CDR2 YFSETQ. The CDR3 nucleotides read TGCGCCAGCAGCTTGAGCCCAGAGCGTCCATATGGCTACACCTTC. Translating gives CASSLSPERPYGYTF.

V gene TRBV29-1 combines with J gene TRBJ2-5, with 8 positions matching TRBD2. V lost 5 bases, J lost 4 bases, and 12 bases stayed unmatched. This CDR3 contains 15 residues. CDR1 is SQVTM, CDR2 ANQGSEA, per germline. As DNA, the CDR3 is TGCAGCGTTATACGAGCGGGGGTTACTGGAGAGACCCAGTACTTC. It encodes CSVIRAGVTGETQYF.

This clonotype occurred many times. J is TRBJ2-5 and V is TRBV25-1; a possible D gene is TRBD1 (6 bases). CDR1 is MGHDK, CDR2 SYGVNS, per germline. The V and J ends lost 7 bases and 2 bases respectively, with 8 bases between them. This CDR3 contains 12 residues. This chain's CDR3 is CASKTGQETQYF. DNA for the CDR3: TGTGCCAGCAAGACAGGTCAAGAGACCCAGTACTTC. Looking up the rest from reference TRBV25-1 and TRBJ2-5 gives the full variable domain: EADIYQTPRYLVIGTGKKITLECSQTMGHDKMYWYQQDPGMELHLIHYSYGVNSTEKGDLSSESTVSRIRTEHFPLTLESARPSHTSQYLCASKTGQETQYFGPGTRLLVL.

The chain joins TRBV5-6 to TRBJ1-1; 10 bases match TRBD1. The J segment lost 4 bases and the V segment lost 3 bases, leaving 0 bases of the junction unmatched. CDR1 and CDR2 (germline): SGHDT, YYEEEE. The CDR3 has 13 residues. The CDR3 nucleotides are TGTGCCAGCAGCTGGACAGGGGGCACTGAAGCTTTCTTT. It yields the protein CASSWTGGTEAFF.